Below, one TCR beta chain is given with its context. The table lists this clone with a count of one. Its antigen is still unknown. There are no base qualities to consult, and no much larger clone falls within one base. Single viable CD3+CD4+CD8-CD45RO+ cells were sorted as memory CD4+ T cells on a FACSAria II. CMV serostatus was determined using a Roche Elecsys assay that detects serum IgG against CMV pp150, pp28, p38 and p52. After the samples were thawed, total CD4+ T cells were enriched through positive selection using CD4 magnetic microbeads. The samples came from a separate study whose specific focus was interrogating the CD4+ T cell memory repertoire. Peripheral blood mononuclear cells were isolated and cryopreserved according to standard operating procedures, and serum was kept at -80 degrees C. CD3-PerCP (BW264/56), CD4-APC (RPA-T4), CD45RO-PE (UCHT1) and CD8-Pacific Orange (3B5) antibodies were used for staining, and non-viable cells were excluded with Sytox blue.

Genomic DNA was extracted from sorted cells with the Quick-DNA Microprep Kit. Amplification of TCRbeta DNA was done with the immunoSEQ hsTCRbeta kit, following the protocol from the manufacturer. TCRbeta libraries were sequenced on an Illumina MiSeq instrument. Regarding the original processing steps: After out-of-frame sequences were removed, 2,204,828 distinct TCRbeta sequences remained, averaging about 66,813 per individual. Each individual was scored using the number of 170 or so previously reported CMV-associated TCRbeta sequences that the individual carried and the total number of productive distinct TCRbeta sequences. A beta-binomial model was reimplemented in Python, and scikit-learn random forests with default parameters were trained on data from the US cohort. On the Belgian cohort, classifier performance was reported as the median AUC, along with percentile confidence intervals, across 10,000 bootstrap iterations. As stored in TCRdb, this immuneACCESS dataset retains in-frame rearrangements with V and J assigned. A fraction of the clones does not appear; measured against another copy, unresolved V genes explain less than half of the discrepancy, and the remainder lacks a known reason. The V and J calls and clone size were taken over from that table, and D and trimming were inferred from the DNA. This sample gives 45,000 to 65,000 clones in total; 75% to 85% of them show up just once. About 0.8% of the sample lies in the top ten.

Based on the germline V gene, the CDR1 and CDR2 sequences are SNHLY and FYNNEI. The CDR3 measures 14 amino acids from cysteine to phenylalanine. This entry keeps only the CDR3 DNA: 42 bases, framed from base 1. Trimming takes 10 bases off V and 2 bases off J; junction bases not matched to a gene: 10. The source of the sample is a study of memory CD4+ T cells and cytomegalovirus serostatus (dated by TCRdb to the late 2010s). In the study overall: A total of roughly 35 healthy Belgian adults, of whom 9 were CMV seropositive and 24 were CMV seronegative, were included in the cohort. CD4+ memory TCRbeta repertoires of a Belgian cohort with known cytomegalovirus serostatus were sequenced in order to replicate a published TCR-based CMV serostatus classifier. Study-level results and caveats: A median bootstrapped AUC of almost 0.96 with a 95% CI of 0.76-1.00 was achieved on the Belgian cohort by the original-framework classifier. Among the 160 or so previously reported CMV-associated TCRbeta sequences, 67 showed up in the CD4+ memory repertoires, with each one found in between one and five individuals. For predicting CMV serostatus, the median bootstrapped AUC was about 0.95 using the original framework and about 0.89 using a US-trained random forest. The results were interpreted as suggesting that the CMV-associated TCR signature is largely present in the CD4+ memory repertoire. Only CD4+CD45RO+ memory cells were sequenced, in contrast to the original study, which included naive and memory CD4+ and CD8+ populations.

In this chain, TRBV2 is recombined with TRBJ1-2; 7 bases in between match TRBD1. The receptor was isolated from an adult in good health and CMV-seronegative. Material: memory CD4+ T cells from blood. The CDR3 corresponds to CANTREGANYGYTF. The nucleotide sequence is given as TGTGCCAACACGAGGGAGGGGGCAAACTATGGCTACACCTTC.